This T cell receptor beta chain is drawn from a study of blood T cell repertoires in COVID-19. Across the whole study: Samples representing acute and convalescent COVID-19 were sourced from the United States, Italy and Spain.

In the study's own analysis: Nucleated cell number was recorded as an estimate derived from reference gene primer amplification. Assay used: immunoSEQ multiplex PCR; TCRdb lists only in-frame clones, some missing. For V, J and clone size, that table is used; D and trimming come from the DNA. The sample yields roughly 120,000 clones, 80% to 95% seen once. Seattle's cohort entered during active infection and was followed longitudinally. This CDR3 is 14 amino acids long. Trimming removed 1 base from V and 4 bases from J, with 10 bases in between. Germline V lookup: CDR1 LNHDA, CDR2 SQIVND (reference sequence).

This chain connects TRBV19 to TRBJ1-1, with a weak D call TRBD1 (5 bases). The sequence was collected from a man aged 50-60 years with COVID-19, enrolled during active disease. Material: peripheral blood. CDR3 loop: CASSIGLGATEAFF. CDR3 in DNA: TGTGCCAGTAGTATAGGGTTAGGGGCCACTGAAGCTTTCTTT.